This T cell receptor beta chain was observed in a study of OX40 agonist ivuxolimab in advanced cancers. Whole-study findings and limits: Undetermined was the antigen specificity of the expanded peripheral T cells.

For this clone: What it recognizes is unknown.

Generated by immunoSEQ multiplex PCR, the TCRdb table keeps only in-frame clones and is missing some. This repertoire shows about 57,000 clones, 80% to 90% found once; its top ten account for 0.37%. The CDR3 has 14 residues. The trim removed 5 bases at V and 9 bases at J, leaving 4 bases unmatched. Germline loops: CDR1 MDHEN, CDR2 SYDVKM. This chain joins TRBV28 and TRBJ2-1; 13 bases match TRBD2. The sample was CD4+ or CD8+ T cells sorted from blood, taken in a trial of the OX40 agonist ivuxolimab. This sequence originates from an adult with an advanced solid tumor such as melanoma, head and neck, liver or kidney cancer. CDR3 nucleotides: TGTGCCAGCAGTGGACTAGCGGGAGTGACTGAGCAGTTCTTC. Translated, it gives CASSGLAGVTEQFF.